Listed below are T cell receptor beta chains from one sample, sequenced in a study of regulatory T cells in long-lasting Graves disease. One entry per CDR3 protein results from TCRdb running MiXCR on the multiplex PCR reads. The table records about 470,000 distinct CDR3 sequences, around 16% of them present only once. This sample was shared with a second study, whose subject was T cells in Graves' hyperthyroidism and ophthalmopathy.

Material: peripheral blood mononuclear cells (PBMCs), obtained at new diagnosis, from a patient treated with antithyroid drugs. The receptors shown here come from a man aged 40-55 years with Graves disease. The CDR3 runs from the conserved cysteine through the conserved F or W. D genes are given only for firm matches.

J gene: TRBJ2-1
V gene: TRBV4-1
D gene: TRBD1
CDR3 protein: CASRRPGQGRFHNEQFF

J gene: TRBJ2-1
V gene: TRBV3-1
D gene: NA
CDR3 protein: CASSQVEGNEQFF

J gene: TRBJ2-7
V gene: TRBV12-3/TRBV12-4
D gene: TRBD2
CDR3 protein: CASSLLAGASYEQYF

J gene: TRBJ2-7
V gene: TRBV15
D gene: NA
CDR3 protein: CATSAGNGYEQYF

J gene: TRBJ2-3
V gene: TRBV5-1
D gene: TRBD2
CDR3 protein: CASSLGTSGTTDTQYF

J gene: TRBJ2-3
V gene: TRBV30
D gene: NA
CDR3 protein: CAWSHTTDTQYF

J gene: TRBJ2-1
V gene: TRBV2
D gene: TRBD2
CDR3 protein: CASSETREGRDEQFF

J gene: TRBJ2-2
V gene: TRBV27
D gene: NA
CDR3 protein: CATRTVTKQNTGELFF

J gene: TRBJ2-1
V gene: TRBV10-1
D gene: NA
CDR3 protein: CASSDQKRFRSYNEQFF

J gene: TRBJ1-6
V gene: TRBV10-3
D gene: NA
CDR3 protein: CAISVGLDVNSPLHF

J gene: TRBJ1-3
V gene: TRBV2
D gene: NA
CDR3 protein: CASSDRGSGNTIYF

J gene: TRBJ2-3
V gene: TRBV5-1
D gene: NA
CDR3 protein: CASRGVRGADTQYF

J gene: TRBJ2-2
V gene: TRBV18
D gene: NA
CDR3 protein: CASSPSAGKAGELFF

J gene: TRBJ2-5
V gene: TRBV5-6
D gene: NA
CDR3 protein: CASSLGMYQETQYF

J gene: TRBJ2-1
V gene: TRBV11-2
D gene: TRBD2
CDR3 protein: CASSARTSGQSYNEQFF

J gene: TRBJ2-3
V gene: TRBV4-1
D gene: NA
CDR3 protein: CASSSPVSPLSDTQYF

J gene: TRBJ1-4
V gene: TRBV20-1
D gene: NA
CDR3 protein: CSARGEKLFF

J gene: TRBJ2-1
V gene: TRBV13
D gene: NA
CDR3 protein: CASSPDRREQFF

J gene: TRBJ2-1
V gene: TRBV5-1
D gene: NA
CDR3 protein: CASSLGPRRGEQFF

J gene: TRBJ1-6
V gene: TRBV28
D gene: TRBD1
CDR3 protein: CASRGTGVDNSPLHF

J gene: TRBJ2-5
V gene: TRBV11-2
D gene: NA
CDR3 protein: CASSLGAAGETQYF

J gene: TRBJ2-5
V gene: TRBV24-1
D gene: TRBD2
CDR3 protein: CATSDSAGGLQETQYF

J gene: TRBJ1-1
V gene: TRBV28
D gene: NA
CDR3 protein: CASSLSGLDTEAFF

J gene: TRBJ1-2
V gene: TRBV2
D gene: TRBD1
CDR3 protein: CASSATGASDYTF

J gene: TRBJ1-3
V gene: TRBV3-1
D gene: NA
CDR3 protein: CASSQSLSGNTIYF

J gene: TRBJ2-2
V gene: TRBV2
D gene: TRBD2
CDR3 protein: CASSAGGSGTGELFF

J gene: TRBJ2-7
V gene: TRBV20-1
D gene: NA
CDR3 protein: CSAGGYEQYF

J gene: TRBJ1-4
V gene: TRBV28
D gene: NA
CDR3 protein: CASKIRLSTNEKLFF

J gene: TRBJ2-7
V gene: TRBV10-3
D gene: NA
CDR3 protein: CAISGVETYEQYF

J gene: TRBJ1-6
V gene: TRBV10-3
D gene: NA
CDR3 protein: CAIRETASNSPLHF

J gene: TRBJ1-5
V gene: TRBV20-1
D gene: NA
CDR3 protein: CSAREGVSNQPQHF